The 21 T cell receptor beta chains below all came from one sample that was sequenced in a study of CD8 T cells in Susac syndrome. Random hexamers primed reverse transcription of roughly 0.5 to 1 ug RNA. TCRdb analysed the immunoSEQ multiplex PCR reads with MiXCR anew, one entry per CDR3 protein. The top ten clones hold 0.085% to 0.095% of a sample with 150,000 to 200,000 distinct CDR3 sequences, approximately 93% of them seen once. What was sequenced was CD4+ T cells from PBMCs. Receptor source: a human donor with multiple sclerosis.

The chain is built from TRBV4-1 and TRBJ2-3; D might be TRBD2 (5 bases). Germline CDR1 is MGHRA and CDR2 is YSYEKL. Trimming pared 1 base from V and 1 base from J, leaving 9 bases between. This CDR3 spans 15 amino acids. The DNA of the CDR3 is TGCGCCAGCAGCCAAGGGCGGGCACGCACAGATACGCAGTATTTT. This encodes CASSQGRARTDTQYF.

The rearrangement uses TRBV2 and TRBJ2-4, with D hard to call. Trimming cost V 8 bases and J 5 bases, with 7 bases left between them. The CDR3 contains 11 residues. Germline assignment: CDR1 SNHLY and CDR2 FYNNEI. The CDR3 nucleotides are TGTGCCAGCGAAATCCAAAACATTCAGTACTTC. Translating it yields CASEIQNIQYF. The complete variable domain, with remaining parts taken from reference TRBV2 and TRBJ2-4, reads EPEVTQTPSHQVTQMGQEVILRCVPISNHLYFYWYRQILGQKVEFLVSFYNNEISEKSEIFDDQFSVERPDGSNFTLKIRSTKLEDSAMYFCASEIQNIQYFGAGTRLSVL.

The rearrangement uses TRBV5-4 and TRBJ2-3, with a possible D match to TRBD2 (6 bases). Trimming cost V 0 bases and J 2 bases, with 13 bases left between them. This CDR3 has 16 amino acids. CDR1 SGHNT and CDR2 YYREEE come from the germline V gene (reference sequence). For the CDR3, the DNA is TGTGCCAGCAGCTTGGAACCGGGAGCCACCACAGATACGCAGTATTTT. Its protein is CASSLEPGATTDTQYF.

This rearrangement joins TRBV19 to TRBJ1-5; no firm D call. Trimming removed 6 bases from V and 6 bases from J, with 12 bases in between. Germline assignment: CDR1 LNHDA and CDR2 SQIVND (reference sequence). CDR3 size: 13 residues. The CDR3 protein is CASSLTVGQPQHF. In DNA, the CDR3 is TGTGCCAGTAGCCTCACGGTGGGTCAGCCCCAGCATTTT.

J is TRBJ1-4 and V is TRBV6-1; no clear D. This CDR3 has 13 residues. Trimming cost V 10 bases and J 5 bases, with 14 bases left between them. Germline lookup yields CDR1 MNHNS and CDR2 SASEGT. CDR3 protein: CATLTRENEKLFF. As DNA, the CDR3 is TGTGCCACCCTAACCCGGGAGAATGAAAAACTGTTTTTT.

The chain employs TRBV29-1 and TRBJ2-5; D is unresolved. The CDR3 totals 12 residues. V lost 4 bases and J 0 bases, leaving 6 bases between the germline ends. CDR1 is SQVTM and CDR2 is ANQGSEA in the germline V gene. The chain's CDR3 is CSVGGYQETQYF. The CDR3 DNA sequence: TGCAGCGTTGGTGGGTACCAAGAGACCCAGTACTTC.

The chain links TRBV7-2 to TRBJ2-3; 8 positions agree with TRBD1. Germline V gene data show CDR1 as SGHTA and CDR2 as FQGNSA. V trimming: 1 base; J trimming: 1 base; junction bases outside the gene matches: 7. The CDR3 contains 17 residues. CDR3 in DNA: TGTGCCAGCAGCTTAGTAGGGTTACAGGGGGGCACAGATACGCAGTATTTT. Its protein is CASSLVGLQGGTDTQYF.

V gene TRBV29-1 combines with J gene TRBJ2-7; 7 positions match TRBD2. V shed 5 bases and J 5 bases; nucleotides not matched to a gene: 12. The CDR3 contains 14 residues. Germline V lookup: CDR1 SQVTM, CDR2 ANQGSEA. The CDR3 protein is CSVRDYGMADEQYF. CDR3 nucleotides: TGCAGCGTTCGGGACTACGGTATGGCGGACGAGCAGTACTTC.

The V call is TRBV7-2, the J call TRBJ1-5, with a weak D call TRBD1 (6 bases). The CDR3 covers 15 residues. Germline values: CDR1 SGHTA, CDR2 FQGNSA. V was shortened by 3 bases and J by 1 base, with 10 bases between the two germline ends. Here the CDR3 reads CASSLQGSSNQPQHF. The CDR3 DNA is TGTGCCAGCAGCTTGCAGGGGTCGAGCAATCAGCCCCAGCATTTT.

The gene calls are TRBV30 and TRBJ2-1, with D uncertain. The CDR3 sequence is 13 residues long. Germline V gives CDR1 GTSNPN, CDR2 SVGIG (reference sequence). The V gene lost 8 bases and the J gene lost 4 bases, with 15 bases spanning the gap. This CDR3 is CASLATPYNEQFF. DNA for the CDR3: TGTGCCAGTTTGGCGACGCCTTACAATGAGCAGTTCTTC.

The V gene is TRBV7-2, the J gene TRBJ1-5; D gene uncertain. Per the germline V gene, CDR1 is SGHTA and CDR2 is FQGNSA. V lost 2 bases and J lost 5, with 13 bases in between. The length of the CDR3 is 15 residues. The CDR3 nucleotides read TGTGCCAGCAGCTTAAGGATTTCAATGGATCAGCCCCAGCATTTT. The encoded protein is CASSLRISMDQPQHF.

The rearrangement uses TRBV5-1 and TRBJ2-1, with 13 positions matching TRBD2. CDR3 size: 15 residues. V lost 4 bases, J lost 12 bases, and 10 bases stayed unmatched. Germline CDR1 SGHRS, CDR2 YFSETQ. CDR3 in amino acids: CASSLGETSGRPQFF. The CDR3 DNA reads as TGCGCCAGCAGCCTGGGAGAGACTAGCGGGAGGCCGCAGTTCTTC.

The V call is TRBV4-2, the J call TRBJ2-5, with TRBD1 matching over 8 bases. CDR3 size: 14 residues. V dropped 2 bases and J dropped 5; count of bases not matched to a gene: 4. CDR1 and CDR2 (germline): LGHNA, YNFKEQ. The chain's CDR3 is CASSQQGALETQYF. In DNA, the CDR3 is TGTGCCAGCAGCCAACAGGGGGCGTTGGAGACCCAGTACTTC.

This chain links TRBV3-1 with TRBJ2-7; D unresolved. CDR3 length equals 16 residues. V was pared by 4 bases and J by 0 bases, with 16 bases between. In germline, CDR1 is LGHDT, CDR2 YNNKEL (reference sequence). CDR3: CASSLFGPTNSYEQYF. DNA of the CDR3: TGTGCCAGCAGCCTTTTTGGGCCGACAAACTCCTACGAGCAGTACTTC.

The genes are TRBV5-1 and TRBJ2-1; 10 bases map to TRBD2. V was pared by 4 bases and J by 9 bases, with 4 bases of the junction left unmatched. Germline V lookup: CDR1 SGHRS, CDR2 YFSETQ. This CDR3 is built from 13 residues. The CDR3 nucleotides are TGCGCCAGCAGCCTCCGACTAGCGGGTGAGCAGTTCTTC. Encoded protein: CASSLRLAGEQFF.

The rearrangement joins TRBV20-1 to TRBJ2-7; TRBD2 agrees at 14 bases. Germline CDR1 reads DFQATT; CDR2 reads SNEGSKA (reference sequence). This CDR3 has 16 amino acids. Trimming cost V 8 bases and J 3 bases; bases outside gene matches: 12. CDR3 DNA sequence: TGCAGTACTCTGCCGGGACTAGCGGGAGAGAACTACGAGCAGTACTTC. This codes for CSTLPGLAGENYEQYF.

The chain uses TRBV20-1 and TRBJ1-5; D gene ambiguous. This CDR3 is built from 13 residues. Deletions cut 5 bases from V and 0 bases from J, with 8 bases between. Germline loops: CDR1 DFQATT, CDR2 SNEGSKA (reference sequence). The CDR3 loop reads CSARHDSNQPQHF. The CDR3 DNA sequence: TGCAGTGCTCGCCACGATAGCAATCAGCCCCAGCATTTT.

A single count supports this clonotype. This rearrangement joins TRBV3-1 to TRBJ2-7; no clear D gene. CDR3 length: 13 residues. CDR1 and CDR2 (germline): LGHDT, YNNKEL (reference sequence). V shed 4 bases and J shed 2 bases, with 9 bases lying between them. CDR3 protein: CASSPIFPYEQYF. The CDR3 nucleotides are TGTGCCAGCAGCCCTATTTTTCCCTACGAGCAGTACTTC.

This clonotype is a singleton in its sample. The CDR3 loop reads CASSSTSTETGELFF. In DNA form, the CDR3 reads TGTGCCAGCAGCTCAACCTCGACAGAAACCGGGGAGCTGTTTTTT. The V call is TRBV7-3, the J call TRBJ2-2, with D possibly being TRBD1 (5 bases). Germline CDR1 is SGHTA and CDR2 is FQGTGA. Trimming removed 4 bases at V and 5 bases at J, with 14 bases between. CDR3 size: 15 residues.

This sequence joins TRBV25-1 and TRBJ2-3, with D tentatively TRBD2 (6 bases). Germline values: CDR1 MGHDK, CDR2 SYGVNS. V dropped 2 bases and J dropped 4 bases, with 19 bases sitting between them. This CDR3 has 17 amino acids. The CDR3 loop is CASSETPVRGSPDTQYF. The CDR3 nucleotides are TGTGCCAGCAGTGAAACTCCCGTACGGGGGAGTCCAGATACGCAGTATTTT.

The chain joins TRBV10-3 to TRBJ2-3, with 8 bases identical to TRBD1. Unmatched junction bases numbered 11, after V lost 11 bases and J lost 4 bases. The CDR3 is 14 residues long. The germline gives CDR1 ENHRY, CDR2 SYGVKD. The DNA of the CDR3 is TGTGCCGGCTCCGGGACAGGCCCTCCAGATACGCAGTATTTT. Protein product: CAGSGTGPPDTQYF.